These T cell receptor beta chains were read from a single sample in a study of pediatric ulcerative colitis. The table came from immunoSEQ multiplex PCR; TCRdb's copy has only in-frame clones and leaves some out. The table records about 64,000 clones, less than 90% of them present only once. The specimen sequenced was blood. These receptor sequences come from a boy aged 5-17 years with severe ulcerative colitis. CDR3s include the opening cysteine and the closing phenylalanine or tryptophan. Each record gives: J gene, clone size, D gene, V gene, CDR3 protein, CDR3 DNA. A D gene is named only where the DNA matches it firmly. Clone size, where shown, is once, few, many, or a class for clones that have expanded.

TRBJ1-5	once	-	TRBV30	CAWSVPGDQPQHF	TGTGCCTGGAGTGTCCCCGGTGATCAGCCCCAGCATTTT
TRBJ2-7	-	-	TRBV5-5	CASSFPGGGIYEQYF	TGTGCCAGCAGCTTCCCCGGCGGGGGCATCTACGAGCAGTACTTC
TRBJ1-1	-	-	TRBV4-3	CASSQDRPGTNTEAFF	TGCGCCAGCAGCCAAGATAGGCCCGGGACTAACACTGAAGCTTTCTTT
TRBJ2-1	-	TRBD2	TRBV7-6	CASSPGGGTSGLNEQFF	TGTGCCAGCAGCCCCGGGGGGGGGACTAGCGGCCTCAATGAGCAGTTCTTC
TRBJ1-2	-	-	TRBV20-1	CSAEGFGGYTF	TGCAGTGCTGAGGGCTTCGGAGGCTACACCTTC
TRBJ2-5	-	TRBD2	TRBV28	CASSPSRGVVGETQYF	TGTGCCAGCAGTCCAAGTCGGGGGGTCGTAGGAGAGACCCAGTACTTC
TRBJ2-4	-	-	TRBV6-6	CASRTAKNIQYF	TGTGCCAGCAGGACGGCCAAAAACATTCAGTACTTC
TRBJ2-5	-	-	TRBV6-1	CASSWTDSFQETQYF	TGTGCCAGCAGTTGGACAGACAGCTTTCAAGAGACCCAGTACTTC
TRBJ2-1	few	-	TRBV30	CACPLMGVDLNEQFF	TGTGCCTGCCCCCTAATGGGAGTCGATCTCAATGAGCAGTTCTTC
TRBJ1-2	once	TRBD1	TRBV9	CASSASTGDDYGYTF	TGTGCCAGCAGCGCCTCAACAGGGGACGACTATGGCTACACCTTC
TRBJ2-7	-	-	TRBV11-2	CASSLGDLAYSYEQYF	TGTGCCAGCAGCCTGGGGGACCTAGCCTACTCCTACGAGCAGTACTTC
TRBJ2-7	-	-	TRBV25-1	CASSEPGNEQYF	TGTGCCAGCAGTGAACCCGGGAACGAGCAGTACTTC
TRBJ1-2	few	-	TRBV11-2	CASSSTAVGDYTF	TGTGCCAGCAGCTCGACAGCGGTGGGTGACTACACCTTC
TRBJ1-4	-	-	TRBV5-6	CASSLTSEGKLFF	TGTGCCAGCAGCTTGACGTCCGAGGGAAAACTGTTTTTT
TRBJ2-5	-	-	TRBV7-2	CASSRRDLSDRQETQYF	TGTGCCAGCAGCCGCCGGGATCTGAGTGACCGCCAAGAGACCCAGTACTTC
TRBJ2-1	-	TRBD1	TRBV6-1	CASSSTGTGSNEQFF	TGTGCCAGCAGTAGCACCGGGACAGGGTCCAATGAGCAGTTCTTC
TRBJ2-1	few	TRBD2	TRBV4-3	CASSLSTSGSYNEQFF	TGCGCCAGCAGCCTTTCGACTAGCGGCTCCTACAATGAGCAGTTCTTC
TRBJ2-3	-	TRBD2	TRBV9	CASSPGVAGVADTQYF	TGTGCCAGCAGCCCCGGGGTAGCGGGAGTGGCAGATACGCAGTATTTT
TRBJ2-1	-	TRBD1	TRBV4-1	CASSHPGQQYNEQFF	TGCGCCAGCAGCCACCCGGGACAGCAATACAATGAGCAGTTCTTC
TRBJ1-1	-	-	TRBV13	CASSSTSGVGTEAFF	TGTGCCAGCAGCTCAACTTCAGGGGTGGGCACTGAAGCTTTCTTT
TRBJ2-5	-	TRBD1	TRBV19	CASSGAPQGEIETQYF	TGTGCCAGTAGTGGCGCTCCTCAGGGGGAGATAGAGACCCAGTACTTC
TRBJ2-7	-	TRBD2	TRBV25-1	CASSESRPVAGGSDEQYF	TGTGCCAGCAGTGAATCCCGACCGGTAGCGGGAGGCTCGGACGAGCAGTACTTC
TRBJ1-2	-	-	TRBV5-1	CASRPGAANYGYTF	TGCGCCAGCAGGCCCGGGGCAGCTAACTATGGCTACACCTTC
TRBJ2-2	-	TRBD2	TRBV10-3	CAISEGLAGASNTGELFF	TGTGCCATCAGTGAGGGGCTAGCGGGAGCTTCGAACACCGGGGAGCTGTTTTTT
TRBJ2-7	few	-	TRBV11-2	CASSLQGSPSYEQYF	TGTGCCAGCAGCTTACAGGGGTCCCCCTCCTACGAGCAGTACTTC
TRBJ1-5	-	TRBD1	TRBV4-2	CASSQDRGSDQPQHF	TGTGCCAGCAGCCAAGACAGGGGGTCTGATCAGCCCCAGCATTTT
TRBJ2-1	-	TRBD2	TRBV9	CASSVSLAGGGSYNEQFF	TGTGCCAGCAGCGTAAGCCTAGCGGGAGGGGGTTCCTACAATGAGCAGTTCTTC
TRBJ2-2	-	-	TRBV2	CASLEGAGELFF	TGTGCCAGCCTGGAAGGCGCCGGGGAGCTGTTTTTT
TRBJ2-2	-	TRBD1	TRBV5-1	CASSPRTGESGELFF	TGCGCCAGCAGCCCAAGGACAGGGGAGAGCGGGGAGCTGTTTTTT
TRBJ1-4	-	TRBD1	TRBV10-1	CASSQSEGQGPSSANEKLFF	TGCGCCAGCAGCCAATCCGAGGGACAGGGACCCTCAAGCGCTAATGAAAAACTGTTTTTT
TRBJ1-2	-	-	TRBV2	CASRGAKGSYGYTF	TGTGCCAGCAGAGGGGCGAAAGGCTCTTATGGCTACACCTTC
TRBJ2-1	-	-	TRBV4-1	CASSLFSGAGGNEQFF	TGCGCCAGCAGTCTGTTCTCGGGAGCAGGAGGGAATGAGCAGTTCTTC
TRBJ2-1	-	TRBD1	TRBV29-1	CSVQTGDSYNEQFF	TGCAGCGTTCAAACAGGGGACTCCTACAATGAGCAGTTCTTC
TRBJ2-7	-	-	TRBV2	CASSDNSYEQYF	TGTGCCAGCAGTGACAACTCCTACGAGCAGTACTTC
TRBJ2-2	-	TRBD2	TRBV11-3	CASSSRGSTTGELFF	TGTGCCAGCAGCTCACGCGGGAGTACGACCGGGGAGCTGTTTTTT
TRBJ1-1	-	-	TRBV18	CASSSGNTEAFF	TGTGCCAGCTCATCGGGGAACACTGAAGCTTTCTTT
TRBJ2-1	-	-	TRBV10-3	CAISRRAVQDEQFF	TGTGCCATCAGCCGTCGCGCAGTACAAGATGAGCAGTTCTTC
TRBJ1-3	-	-	TRBV4-1	CASSQGPLQLRTSGNTIYF	TGCGCCAGCAGCCAAGGTCCCCTCCAACTTCGGACCTCTGGAAACACCATATATTTT